This passage covers 26 T cell receptor beta chains from one sample sequenced in a study of blood T cells in healthy people across ages. A sample-barcoded 5' primer and a J-beta primer mix were used in a second PCR of roughly 7 to 12 cycles. Each CDR3 protein gets one entry after TCRdb re-called the 5' RACE reads with MiXCR. This sample has about 840,000 distinct CDR3 sequences; just under 30% occur once, and the top ten carry approximately 10%. This same sample was also part of a study on T cells of mothers and their children.

What was sequenced was blood. The receptors stem from a woman aged 40 to 50 in good health.

J is TRBJ1-1 and V is TRBV13; D is unresolved. The V and J ends lost 5 bases and 0 bases respectively, with 16 bases between them. The germline gives CDR1 PRHDT, CDR2 FYEKMQ (reference sequence). This CDR3 is built from 16 residues. Here the CDR3 DNA reads TGTGCCAGCAGCCGAGAGCGATTCACAATGAACACTGAAGCTTTCTTT. This sequence encodes CASSRERFTMNTEAFF.

This clonotype turned up a few times. The V and J genes are TRBV5-1 and TRBJ2-1; a possible D gene is TRBD2 (6 bases). Germline V gene lookup returns CDR1 SGHRS and CDR2 YFSETQ. Trimming pared 6 bases from V and 3 bases from J, leaving 13 bases between. The CDR3 sequence is 14 residues long. CDR3 sequence: CASMFGGYYNEQFF. DNA of the CDR3: TGCGCCAGCATGTTCGGGGGTTACTACAATGAGCAGTTCTTC.

This clonotype was detected many times. The chain employs TRBV7-8 and TRBJ2-7, with no clear D. The CDR3 is made up of 11 amino acids. Between the trimmed V and J ends, which lost 5 bases and 7 bases, there was a span of 9 bases. Per the germline V gene, CDR1 is SGHVS and CDR2 is FQNEAQ. CDR3 amino acids: CASSDFKEQYF. In nucleotides, the CDR3 is TGTGCCAGCAGCGACTTTAAAGAGCAGTACTTC. The full variable domain, in which reference TRBV7-8 and TRBJ2-7 provide the parts outside the CDR3, is GAGVSQSPRYKVAKRGQDVALRCDPISGHVSLFWYQQALGQGPEFLTYFQNEAQLDKSGLPSDRFFAERPEGSVSTLKIQRTQQEDSAVYLCASSDFKEQYFGPGTRLTVT.

A word on this clonotype: A read error may account for a junction end that differs from germline. This chain links TRBV12-3 or TRBV12-4 with TRBJ1-1; 9 bases are shared with TRBD1. The CDR3 length is 16 residues. DNA of the CDR3: TGTGCCAGCAACCTCCTCCCGGGGACAGGGAACACCGAAGCTTTCTTT. This sequence encodes CASNLLPGTGNTEAFF.

The CDR3 reads CASSEETLHYNSPLHF. The CDR3 DNA reads as TGTGCCAGCAGTGAGGAGACCCTACATTATAATTCACCCCTCCACTTT. The chain uses TRBV2 and TRBJ1-6; D is uncertain. CDR1 is SNHLY and CDR2 is FYNNEI in the germline V gene. This CDR3 is built from 16 residues. V dropped 3 bases and J dropped 4 bases, with 13 bases sitting between them. Based on the CDR3 plus reference TRBV2 and TRBJ1-6, the full variable domain is EPEVTQTPSHQVTQMGQEVILRCVPISNHLYFYWYRQILGQKVEFLVSFYNNEISEKSEIFDDQFSVERPDGSNFTLKIRSTKLEDSAMYFCASSEETLHYNSPLHFGNGTRLTVT.

This clonotype was picked up a small number of times. This may arise from a read error, as a much more abundant clone is one base away. The chain couples TRBV9 to TRBJ2-1; perhaps TRBD1 as D (6 bases). The CDR3 has 14 amino acids. Per germline, CDR1 SGDLS and CDR2 YYNGEE. DNA of the CDR3: TGTGCCAACAGCACCGGACAGCCCTACAATGAGCAGTTCTTC. Its protein is CANSTGQPYNEQFF. Together with reference TRBV9 and TRBJ2-1, the CDR3 gives the full variable domain: DSGVTQTPKHLITATGQRVTLRCSPRSGDLSVYWYQQSLDQGLQFLIQYYNGEERAKGNILERFSAQQFPDLHSELNLSSLELGDSALYFCANSTGQPYNEQFFGPGTRLTVL.

On this clonotype: A much bigger clone sits one base away, suggesting this may be a read error. The chain has TRBV7-2 and TRBJ2-1, with a tentative D call TRBD2 (5 bases). V was trimmed by 5 bases and J by 9 bases, leaving 14 bases between them. There are 13 residues in the CDR3. Per germline, CDR1 SGHTA and CDR2 FQGNSA. CDR3 nucleotide sequence: TGTGCCAGCAGCCCCTCCCGGGGAGTTGAGCAGTTCTTC. It is translated as CASSPSRGVEQFF.

Concerning this clonotype itself: Because the CDR3 is missing its conserved closing phenylalanine or tryptophan, this is likely a read error. The V call is TRBV29-1, the J call TRBJ1-1; 8 bases are a match to TRBD1. The V segment lost 6 bases and the J segment 7 bases; nucleotides outside the gene matches: 4. Germline CDR1 is SQVTM and CDR2 is ANQGSEA. The CDR3 contains 11 residues. Here the CDR3 DNA reads TGCAGCGTGGGACAGGCAAGTGAAGCTTTCTCT. Translated: CSVGQASEAFS.

This clonotype was observed a handful of times. J is TRBJ1-2 and V is TRBV6-1; TRBD1 aligns across 10 bases. This CDR3 region has 14 residues. The V gene's germline CDR1 is MNHNS and CDR2 SASEGT. V shed 7 bases, J shed 8 bases, and the junction held 10 bases outside the gene matches. Here the CDR3 reads CASTRGQGDEGYTF. The CDR3 DNA is TGTGCCAGCACCCGAGGACAGGGGGATGAAGGCTACACCTTC.

The chain has TRBV5-1 and TRBJ2-7; TRBD1 aligns across 8 bases. Trimming took 6 bases from V and 2 from J; bases not matched to a gene: 7. The length of the CDR3 is 14 residues. CDR1 is SGHRS, CDR2 YFSETQ, per germline. As DNA, the CDR3 is TGCGCCAGCAACGGACTGGGACAGGCCTACGAGCAGTACTTC. Residues: CASNGLGQAYEQYF.

This chain connects TRBV15 to TRBJ2-1; D not resolved. The CDR3 covers 12 residues. Trimming took off 0 bases at V and 10 bases at J, with 7 bases between the two ends. CDR1 is LNHNV and CDR2 is YYDKDF in the germline V gene (reference sequence). The CDR3 DNA reads as TGTGCCACCAGCAGAGAAGACGGGGAGCAGTTCTTC. Amino acids: CATSREDGEQFF.

This clonotype has more than one count but fewer than ten. The V gene is TRBV7-2, the J gene TRBJ1-1; D is unresolved. CDR1 and CDR2 from the germline V gene are SGHTA and FQGNSA. The CDR3 has 13 amino acids. Trimming left V 3 bases short and J 4 bases short, with 9 bases between. CDR3 in DNA: TGTGCCAGCAGCTTTGAGCGTCCCACTGAAGCTTTCTTT. Its protein product is CASSFERPTEAFF. Combining the CDR3 with reference TRBV7-2 and TRBJ1-1 gives the whole variable domain GAGVSQSPSNKVTEKGKDVELRCDPISGHTALYWYRQSLGQGLEFLIYFQGNSAPDKSGLPSDRFSAERTGGSVSTLTIQRTQQEDSAVYLCASSFERPTEAFFGQGTRLTVV.

The chain carries TRBV5-1 and TRBJ2-1, with 7 bases fitting TRBD1. This CDR3 contains 14 residues. J gave up 3 bases and V 5 bases, and 5 bases lay outside the gene matches. Germline CDR1 reads SGHRS; CDR2 reads YFSETQ. DNA for the CDR3: TGCGCCAGCAGTGTGAGACAGGGCTACAATGAGCAGTTCTTC. Translating gives CASSVRQGYNEQFF.

This clonotype has more than one count but fewer than ten. The V call is TRBV6-1, the J call TRBJ1-4; 11 bases match TRBD1. CDR3 length: 14 amino acids. Germline V gene sequence: CDR1 MNHNS, CDR2 SASEGT. The trim removed 6 bases at V and 6 bases at J, leaving 3 bases unmatched. This chain's CDR3 is CASSGDRGDEKLFF. The CDR3 region has the DNA TGTGCCAGCAGCGGGGACAGGGGGGATGAAAAACTGTTTTTT.

The sample holds many counts of this clonotype. This chain joins TRBV10-3 and TRBJ1-1; D gene uncertain. The germline gives CDR1 ENHRY, CDR2 SYGVKD. This CDR3 has 17 amino acids. The germline V and J ends were trimmed by 3 bases and 0 bases, with 17 bases remaining between them. CDR3 sequence reads: CAISDEGRRPMNTEAFF. DNA for the CDR3: TGTGCCATCAGTGATGAGGGTCGTCGGCCTATGAACACTGAAGCTTTCTTT.

A word on this clonotype: A read error is possible here, since a much larger clone lies one base away. This likely comes from a read error, as the CDR3 has no conserved phenylalanine or tryptophan at its end. The rearrangement joins TRBV5-1 to TRBJ1-2; D gene uncertain. The germline V gene has CDR1 SGHRS and CDR2 YFSETQ. V was cut by 0 bases and J by 1 base, with 7 bases left in between. The CDR3 totals 14 residues. CDR3 residues: CASSLEVNNYGYTL. DNA for the CDR3: TGCGCCAGCAGCTTGGAAGTGAATAACTATGGCTACACCTTA.

V is TRBV4-2 and J is TRBJ2-7; D unclear. The V gene lost 1 base and the J gene lost 3 bases, with 25 bases spanning the gap. Germline CDR1 is LGHNA and CDR2 is YNFKEQ. The CDR3 is made up of 19 amino acids. The CDR3, as DNA: TGTGCCAGCAGCCAAGTCGGGCCAGGACCTGAATTGTCGGGCTACGAGCAGTACTTC. Amino acids: CASSQVGPGPELSGYEQYF.

This clonotype was seen many times. The CDR3 DNA reads as TGCAGTGCCCCCTCAGACAGGGGATTCTCTGAAGCTTTCTTT. Protein: CSAPSDRGFSEAFF. The chain couples TRBV20-1 to TRBJ1-1; 8 bases fit TRBD1. The CDR3 runs 14 residues. The V segment lost 6 bases and the J segment 6 bases; nucleotides outside the gene matches: 12. Germline values: CDR1 DFQATT, CDR2 SNEGSKA (reference sequence).

CDR3 nucleotides: TGCAGTGCTAGAGTGCCGCGGGGCGGGGATGAGCAGTTCTTC. This translates into CSARVPRGGDEQFF. The chain combines TRBV20-1 with TRBJ2-1; D possibly corresponds to TRBD2 (6 bases). This CDR3 comprises 14 residues. Trimming stripped 1 base from V and 8 bases from J, with 15 bases between. Germline V gene sequence: CDR1 DFQATT, CDR2 SNEGSKA (reference sequence).

In regard to this clonotype: Being one base from a much bigger clone, this may be a read error. This rearrangement joins TRBV11-1 to TRBJ2-5; D possibly matches TRBD1 or TRBD2 (5 bases each). This CDR3 has 21 residues. Germline V lookup: CDR1 SGHAT, CDR2 FQDESV (reference sequence). V shed 5 bases and J shed 5 bases, with 36 bases lying between them. DNA of the CDR3: TGTGCCAGCAGCCTTCCCAATACAATACAACTTCCCGGGACGGAGTGGGAGACCCAGTACTTC. Protein product: CASSLPNTIQLPGTEWETQYF.

CDR3 sequence: CASSQEVFTNQPQHF. The CDR3 DNA reads TGTGCCAGCAGCCAAGAGGTCTTCACGAATCAGCCCCAGCATTTT. The V gene is TRBV3-1, the J gene TRBJ1-5; D remains ambiguous. This CDR3 is built from 15 residues. Trimming stripped 0 bases from V and 4 bases from J, with 10 bases between. Germline V lookup: CDR1 LGHDT, CDR2 YNNKEL (reference sequence).

This clonotype was recorded at least ten times. V usage is TRBV28 and J usage is TRBJ2-1; 11 nucleotides align to TRBD2. J lost 8 bases, V lost 6 bases, and 9 bases had no gene match. The CDR3 length is 15 residues. CDR1 is MDHEN, CDR2 SYDVKM, per germline. CDR3 loop: CASSITSGGQDEQFF. As DNA, the CDR3 is TGTGCCAGCAGCATAACTAGCGGGGGCCAAGATGAGCAGTTCTTC.

A word on this clonotype: This may stem from a read error, because a much larger clone lies one nucleotide away. V gene TRBV25-1 combines with J gene TRBJ2-7; D ambiguous. The CDR3 runs to 14 residues. The V end lost 6 bases, the J end lost 3 bases, and 15 bases lay between the germline ends. The germline V gene has CDR1 MGHDK and CDR2 SYGVNS. DNA of the CDR3: TGTGCCAGCAGCCGGACGGACGGGTACTACGAGCAGTACTTC. Protein: CASSRTDGYYEQYF.

Points on this clonotype: This clone may be a read error of a much larger clone one base away. The chain employs TRBV10-3 and TRBJ2-1; 9 nucleotides align to TRBD1. This CDR3 spans 14 amino acids. Per the germline V gene, CDR1 is ENHRY and CDR2 is SYGVKD. The junction had 8 bases not matched to a gene; V was cut back by 4 bases and J by 10 bases. In DNA form, the CDR3 reads TGTGCCATCAGTGGGACAGGGGCTAGCTACGAGCAGTTCTTC. It translates to CAISGTGASYEQFF.

This clonotype has more than one count but fewer than ten. J is TRBJ1-2 and V is TRBV5-1; 8 bases agree with TRBD1. Trimming took 0 bases from V and 2 from J; bases not matched to a gene: 6. From germline, CDR1 is SGHRS and CDR2 YFSETQ. The CDR3 has 16 residues. The chain's CDR3 is CASSLGTGQDNYGYTF. The DNA for the CDR3 is TGCGCCAGCAGCTTGGGAACGGGACAGGACAACTATGGCTACACCTTC.

This clonotype has more than one count but fewer than ten. The V call is TRBV4-1, the J call TRBJ2-1, with TRBD1 identical over 7 bases. V shed 2 bases and J 6 bases; nucleotides not matched to a gene: 10. The CDR3 runs to 16 residues. Germline V CDR1 and CDR2: MGHRA, YSYEKL. CDR3 region: CASSQRDRVLGNEQFF. DNA for the CDR3: TGCGCCAGCAGCCAAAGAGACAGGGTCTTAGGCAATGAGCAGTTCTTC.